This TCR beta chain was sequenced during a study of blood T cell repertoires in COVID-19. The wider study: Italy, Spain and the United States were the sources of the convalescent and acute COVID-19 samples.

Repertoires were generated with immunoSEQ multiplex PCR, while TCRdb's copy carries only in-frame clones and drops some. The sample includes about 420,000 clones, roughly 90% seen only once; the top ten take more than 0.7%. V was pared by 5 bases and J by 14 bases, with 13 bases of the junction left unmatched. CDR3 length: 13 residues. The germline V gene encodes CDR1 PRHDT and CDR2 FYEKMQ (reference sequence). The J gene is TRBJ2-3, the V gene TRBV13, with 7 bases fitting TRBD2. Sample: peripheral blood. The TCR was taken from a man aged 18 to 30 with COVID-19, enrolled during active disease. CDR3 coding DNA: TGTGCCAGCAGCCTTCCCGGGCGGGAGAATGTGTATTTT. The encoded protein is CASSLPGRENVYF.